Each of the 9 T cell receptor beta chains below was sequenced from the same sample in a study of vaccination and CD4 T cells after COVID-19. Treatment noted: 10-day PBMC culture with coronavirus spike peptide pools or control peptides (ViraFEST assay). The antigens for these receptors are not known. Sequence data for DNA of cultured CD4+ T cells were generated by the Oncomine TCR Beta short-read assay. TCRdb processed the PCR reads anew with MiXCR; each CDR3 protein has one entry. The profile shows more than 9,000 distinct CDR3 sequences, over 30% of them singletons. Sequencing input: cultured CD4+ T cells from blood. The receptors derive from a human donor with COVID-19.

The genes are TRBV28 and TRBJ2-5; the D gene is possibly TRBD1 (5 bases). The CDR3 runs to 13 residues. Trimming took off 10 bases at V and 1 base at J, with 13 bases between the two ends. Germline V gene data show CDR1 as MDHEN and CDR2 as SYDVKM. The CDR3 region is CATDGARQETQYF. In DNA form, the CDR3 reads TGTGCCACCGATGGGGCCCGCCAAGAGACCCAGTACTTC.

This clonotype showed up just a few times. The rearrangement joins TRBV10-3 to TRBJ2-1; tentative D call: TRBD2 (5 bases). Germline V gene sequence: CDR1 ENHRY, CDR2 SYGVKD. Trimming pared 3 bases from V and 8 bases from J, leaving 17 bases between. The CDR3 is 15 amino acids. CDR3 nucleotide sequence: TGTGCCATCAGTGACTTGGGAGCACCTAGGGATGAGCAGTTCTTC. Translated: CAISDLGAPRDEQFF.

This chain connects TRBV5-1 to TRBJ1-1; possibly TRBD1 for D (6 bases). The CDR3 sequence is 15 residues long. Germline CDR1 and CDR2: SGHRS and YFSETQ. The V gene lost 1 base and the J gene lost 2 bases, with 12 bases spanning the gap. The CDR3 reads CASSLFGRGNTEAFF. CDR3 nucleotide sequence: TGCGCCAGCAGCTTGTTCGGCAGGGGTAACACTGAAGCTTTCTTT.

The chain uses TRBV28 and TRBJ1-1; TRBD1 agrees at 7 bases. The trim removed 6 bases at V and 5 bases at J, leaving 12 bases unmatched. This CDR3 region has 15 residues. The germline gives CDR1 MDHEN, CDR2 SYDVKM. In nucleotides, the CDR3 is TGTGCCAGCAGCCAGGGGGGGGGGCTGGGTACTGAAGCTTTCTTT. Its protein is CASSQGGGLGTEAFF.

This chain links TRBV7-9 with TRBJ1-6; 8 positions agree with TRBD1. V dropped 5 bases and J dropped 7; count of bases not matched to a gene: 10. CDR3 length equals 16 residues. Looked up from germline, CDR1 is SEHNR and CDR2 is FQNEAQ (reference sequence). The CDR3 here is CASSRDRDRLNSPLHF. Written as DNA, the CDR3 is TGTGCCAGCAGCCGAGACCGGGACAGGCTAAATTCACCCCTCCACTTT.

This clonotype was recorded a few times. This sequence joins TRBV6-5 and TRBJ1-6; D gene ambiguous. The V end was cut by 0 bases, the J end by 10 bases, with 13 bases between. Germline V gene data show CDR1 as MNHEY and CDR2 as SVGAGI. This CDR3 spans 15 amino acids. CDR3 sequence (DNA): TGTGCCAGCAGTTACTCGGCTGGGCTCGAGTCACCCCTCCACTTT. Translating it yields CASSYSAGLESPLHF.

This clonotype was seen more than once but under ten times. This chain links TRBV11-3 with TRBJ1-5; the D is unclear. The CDR3 is 12 residues long. V lost 8 bases and J lost 5, with 10 bases in between. Germline CDR1 is SGHNT and CDR2 is YENEEA. DNA of the CDR3: TGTGCCAGCCGATCGTCACATCAGCCCCAGCATTTT. As protein: CASRSSHQPQHF.

This clonotype came up a few times. One junction end disagrees with the germline gene, perhaps due to a read error. The chain links TRBV12-3 or TRBV12-4 to TRBJ1-2; 9 positions agree with TRBD1. The CDR3 has 15 residues. CDR3 in DNA: TGTGCCAGCAGTTTAGGAGTAACAGGGGGCGTCCGTCCCTTTTTC. Translated, it gives CASSLGVTGGVRPFF.

This clonotype was found once. This chain uses TRBV6-5 with TRBJ1-4; TRBD1 is a possible D gene (5 bases). V lost 2 bases to trimming and J lost 6 bases, with 10 bases between them. Per germline, CDR1 MNHEY and CDR2 SVGAGI. The CDR3 sequence is 14 residues long. The chain's CDR3 is CASSYGGGYEKLFF. CDR3 DNA sequence: TGTGCCAGCAGTTACGGGGGAGGGTATGAAAAACTGTTTTTT.